What follows describes a single TCR beta chain. The antigen remains unidentified. Profiled with immunoSEQ multiplex PCR; TCRdb holds only in-frame clones, not every one. The sample holds about 18,000 clones, roughly 80% seen once. The CDR3 consists of 14 residues. V was pared by 4 bases and J by 3 bases, with 13 bases between. Germline CDR1 and CDR2: LGHNT and FRNRAP. The data were obtained in a study of PD-1 blockade in classical Hodgkin lymphoma. Study results and limitations: Newly diagnosed patients were said to have less baseline TCR diversity than healthy donors did. It was CD4+ TCR diversity, not CD8+, that rose significantly by C4D1. With respect to the repertoire differences, their causes, possibly disease activity or prior therapy, remain undefined. Baseline diversity in complete responders resembled that of newly diagnosed patients.

Each patient relapsed following autologous stem cell transplantation, and prior brentuximab vedotin exposure differed. The chain carries TRBV12-5 and TRBJ2-7; maybe TRBD1 (5 bases). This clonotype was obtained from a human donor with classical Hodgkin lymphoma. The specimen comprised peripheral blood mononuclear cells (PBMCs), sampled at baseline. CDR3 loop: CASGWLPDSYEQYF. The CDR3 bases are TGTGCTAGTGGTTGGCTCCCTGACAGCTACGAGCAGTACTTC.